Each of the 8 T cell receptor beta chains below was sequenced from the same sample in a study of tissue T cells after allogeneic stem cell transplantation (dated by TCRdb to 2021 to 2024). The protocol used for the library was the immunoSEQ multiplex PCR assay. Drawn from immuneACCESS, this table holds only the in-frame rearrangements with V and J called that TCRdb kept. Clones are partly lost; checked studies trace under half to an unresolved V gene and leave the rest unexplained. The sample table contains some 3,200 clones; only one count was recorded for around 60% of them. The ten most abundant clones make up roughly 4.3% of the sample. The time point label on this specimen signifies: mouse harvest day 7 after allogeneic transplant. Mouse grafts consisting of 10^7 T-cell-depleted bone marrow cells combined with 10^6 splenic CD5+ T cells were administered by tail vein injection. Sequencing used gut tissue. The receptor source for this set is a female BALB/c mouse given C57BL/6 T cells with graft-versus-host disease after an allogeneic hematopoietic cell transplant.

Turning to this clone: Mouse names are used for the genes. The read halts 1 residue ahead of the CDR3 end, with the missing end drawn from the germline J gene. This chain links TRBV15 with TRBJ1-1; no clear D gene. The CDR3 runs 12 residues. Germline CDR1 and CDR2: SGHND and FRSKSL. Trimming took off 2 bases at V and 5 bases at J, with 6 bases between the two ends. CDR3 loop: CASSLSQTEVFF. The DNA read from the CDR3 is TGTGCCAGCAGTTTAAGTCAGACAGAAGTCTTC.

To note about this clone: Mouse names are used for the genes. The read finishes 1 residue shy of the CDR3 end, and the germline J gene is used to complete it. The genes are TRBV26 and TRBJ1-1; TRBD1 matches 7 bases. The ends lost 7 bases at V and 2 bases at J; junction bases unmatched: 4. CDR1 is KGHPV, CDR2 FQNQEV, per germline (reference sequence). The CDR3 has 13 residues. The CDR3 sequence: CASTRQGNTEVFF. The CDR3 DNA, read in part, is TGTGCCAGCACACGACAGGGCAACACAGAAGTCTTC.

Comment on this clone: Gene names follow the mouse nomenclature. The read ends 1 residue early relative to the CDR3; the germline J gene fills the gap. This chain connects TRBV26 to TRBJ2-2; no definite D call. V dropped 2 bases and J dropped 1 base, with 5 bases sitting between them. The germline gives CDR1 KGHPV, CDR2 FQNQEV (reference sequence). The CDR3 spans 14 residues. The covered CDR3 bases are TGTGCCAGCAGTCTGACAGAAAACACCGGGCAGCTCTAC. Translation: CASSLTENTGQLY. In full, the CDR3 reads CASSLTENTGQLYF.

Concerning this clone itself: Mouse germline and gene names are used. The sequence runs out 1 residue before the end of the CDR3; the remainder is reconstructed from the germline J gene. V usage is TRBV19 and J usage is TRBJ1-4; TRBD1 matches at 10 bases. The germline V gene encodes CDR1 FNHDT and CDR2 SITEND (reference sequence). The CDR3 is 15 residues long. The J segment lost 2 bases and the V segment lost 5 bases, leaving 3 bases of the junction unmatched. The CDR3 DNA, read in part, is TGTGCCAGCAGGATGGACAGGGGGTCCAACGAAAGATTATTT. Encoded protein: CASRMDRGSNERLF. The full CDR3 is CASRMDRGSNERLFF.

Comment on this clone: Gene names and germline match the mouse. Read data end 1 residue before the CDR3 end; the end is taken from the germline J gene. The chain combines TRBV5 with TRBJ1-5; D remains unclear. Trimming cost V 0 bases and J 0 bases, with 6 bases left between them. The CDR3 has 15 residues. The germline V gene has CDR1 LGHNA and CDR2 YNLKQL (reference sequence). CDR3 residues: CASSQEGSNNQAPLF. Incomplete CDR3 DNA: TGTGCCAGCAGCCAAGAAGGCAGTAACAACCAGGCTCCGCTT.

On this clone itself: All gene names here are mouse names. The read terminates 1 residue before the CDR3 end, so the remaining end is supplied by the germline J gene. The V call is TRBV3, the J call TRBJ2-3; 10 bases agree with TRBD2. CDR1 and CDR2 from the germline V gene are SNHLY and FYNGKV (reference sequence). The CDR3 is 14 amino acids. V was pared by 2 bases and J by 6 bases, with 2 bases of the junction left unmatched. CDR3 protein: CASSLNWGGETLYF. CDR3 DNA (partial): TGTGCCAGCAGCTTAAACTGGGGGGGGGAAACGCTGTAT.

As for this clone: Mouse gene names and germline throughout. The CDR3 goes on 1 residue after the read ends, and that part is filled in from the germline J gene. V and J are TRBV3 and TRBJ2-3; TRBD2 matches 13 bases. This CDR3 has 16 amino acids. The V and J ends lost 5 bases and 3 bases, in that order; junction bases with no gene match: 5. Germline V CDR1 and CDR2: SNHLY, FYNGKV (reference sequence). The CDR3 here is CASSTDWGGGAETLYF. Partial CDR3 DNA: TGTGCCAGCAGCACGGACTGGGGGGGCGGAGCAGAAACGCTGTAT.

A word on this clone: The gene names here belong to mouse. The read comes to an end 1 residue before the CDR3 does, leaving the germline J gene to fill in the end. The V call is TRBV23, the J call TRBJ2-1; TRBD1 is taken as the D call from the table, unchecked against the DNA. CDR1 KGHTA and CDR2 FQNQQP come from the germline V gene. CDR3 length: 15 amino acids. The CDR3 bases that were read are TGCTCCAGCAGTCAAGGACAGGGGGACTATGCTGAGCAGTTC. Amino acids: CSSSQGQGDYAEQF. The whole CDR3 protein reads CSSSQGQGDYAEQFF.